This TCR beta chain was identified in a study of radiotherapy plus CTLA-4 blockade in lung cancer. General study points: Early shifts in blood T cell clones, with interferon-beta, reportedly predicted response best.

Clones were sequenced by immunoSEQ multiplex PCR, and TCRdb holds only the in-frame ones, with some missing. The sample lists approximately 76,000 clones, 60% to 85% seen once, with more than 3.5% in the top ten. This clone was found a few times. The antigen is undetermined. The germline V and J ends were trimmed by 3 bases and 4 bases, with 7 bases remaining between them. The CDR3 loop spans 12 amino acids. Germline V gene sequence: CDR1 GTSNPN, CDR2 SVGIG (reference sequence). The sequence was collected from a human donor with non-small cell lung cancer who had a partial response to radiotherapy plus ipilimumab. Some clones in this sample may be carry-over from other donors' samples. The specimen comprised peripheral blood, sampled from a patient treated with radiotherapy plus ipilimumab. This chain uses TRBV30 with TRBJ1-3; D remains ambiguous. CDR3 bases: TGTGCCTGGAGCCCAGGCGGAAACACCATATATTTT. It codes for CAWSPGGNTIYF. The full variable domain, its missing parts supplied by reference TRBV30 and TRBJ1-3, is SQTIHQWPATLVQPVGSPLSLECTVEGTSNPNLYWYRQAAGRGLQLLFYSVGIGQISSEVPQNLSASRPQDRQFILSSKKLLLSDSGFYLCAWSPGGNTIYFGEGSWLTVV.